This T cell receptor (beta chain) stems from a study of blood T cell repertoires in COVID-19. In the study overall: Both acute and convalescent COVID-19 samples were obtained from the United States, Italy and Spain.

Here immunoSEQ multiplex PCR was the method, and the copy in TCRdb shows in-frame clones only, minus some. The profile shows about 170,000 clones, approximately 91% of them singletons. The CDR3 extends over 11 amino acids. Between the trimmed V and J ends, which lost 5 bases and 0 bases, there was a span of 4 bases. Per germline, CDR1 DFQATT and CDR2 SNEGSKA (reference sequence). V gene TRBV20-1 combines with J gene TRBJ1-1; D is uncertain. The receptor was isolated from a young man with COVID-19, enrolled during active disease. The specimen was peripheral blood. The CDR3 coding sequence is TGCAGTGCTTTAGTGAACACTGAAGCTTTCTTT. It is translated as CSALVNTEAFF.